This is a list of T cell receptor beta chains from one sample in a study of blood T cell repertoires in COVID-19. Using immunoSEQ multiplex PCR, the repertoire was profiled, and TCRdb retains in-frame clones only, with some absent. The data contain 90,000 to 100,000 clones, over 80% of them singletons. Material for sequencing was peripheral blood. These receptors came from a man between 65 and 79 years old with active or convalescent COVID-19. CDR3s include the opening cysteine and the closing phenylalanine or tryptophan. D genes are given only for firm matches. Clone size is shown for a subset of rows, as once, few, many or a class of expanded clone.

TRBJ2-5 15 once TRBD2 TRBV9 CASSVSGGGQETQYF TGTGCCAGCAGCGTCTCCGGGGGGGGCCAAGAGACCCAGTACTTC
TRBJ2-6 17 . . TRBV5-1 CASSLVAGNSGANVLTF TGCGCCAGCAGCTTGGTGGCAGGCAACTCTGGGGCCAACGTCCTGACTTTC
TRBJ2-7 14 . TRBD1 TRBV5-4 CASSLRDRGYEQYF TGTGCCAGCAGCCTCCGGGACAGGGGCTACGAGCAGTACTTC
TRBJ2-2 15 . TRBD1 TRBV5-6 CASSPDRGHTGELFF TGTGCCAGCAGCCCGGACAGGGGACACACCGGGGAGCTGTTTTTT
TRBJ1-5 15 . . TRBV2 CASSDNGRYNQPQHF TGTGCCAGCAGTGATAACGGGAGGTACAATCAGCCCCAGCATTTT
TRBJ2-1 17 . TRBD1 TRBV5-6 CASSPDLGTGYYNEQFF TGTGCCAGCAGCCCGGATTTGGGGACAGGGTACTACAATGAGCAGTTCTTC
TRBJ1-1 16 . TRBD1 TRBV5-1 CASSLGQGASNTEAFF TGCGCCAGCAGCTTGGGACAGGGGGCGTCGAACACTGAAGCTTTCTTT
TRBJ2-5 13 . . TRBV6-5 CASNIGGQETQYF TGTGCCAGCAACATCGGGGGCCAAGAGACCCAGTACTTC
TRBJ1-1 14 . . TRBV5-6 CASSLRRLNTEAFF TGTGCCAGCAGCTTAAGGAGACTGAACACTGAAGCTTTCTTT
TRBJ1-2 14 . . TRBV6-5 CASSYDGLNYGYTF TGTGCCAGCAGTTACGACGGACTAAACTATGGCTACACCTTC
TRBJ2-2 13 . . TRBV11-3 CASSQGGGGELFF TGTGCCAGCAGCCAGGGGGGAGGCGGGGAGCTGTTTTTT
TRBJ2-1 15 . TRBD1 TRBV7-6 CASSTGTDPLNEQFF TGTGCCAGCAGCACCGGGACAGATCCCCTCAATGAGCAGTTCTTC
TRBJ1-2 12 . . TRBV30 CAWSPTTGGYTF TGTGCCTGGAGTCCAACGACAGGAGGCTACACCTTC
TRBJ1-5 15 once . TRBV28 CASRLGGANNQPQHF TGTGCCAGCAGACTGGGGGGGGCAAACAATCAGCCCCAGCATTTT
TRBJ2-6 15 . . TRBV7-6 CASSLTGTGANVLTF TGTGCCAGCAGCTTAACAGGGACTGGGGCCAACGTCCTGACTTTC
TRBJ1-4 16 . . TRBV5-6 CASSFFYRDNNEKLFF TGTGCCAGCAGCTTTTTTTACCGGGACAATAATGAAAAACTGTTTTTT
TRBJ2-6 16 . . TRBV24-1 CATSEPGVSGANVLTF TGTGCCACCAGTGAGCCAGGGGTCTCTGGGGCCAACGTCCTGACTTTC
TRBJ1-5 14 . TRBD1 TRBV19 CASRGTADNQPQHF TGTGCCAGTAGGGGGACAGCAGACAATCAGCCCCAGCATTTT
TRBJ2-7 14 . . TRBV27 CASSFHGQTYEQYF TGTGCCAGCAGTTTTCATGGACAGACCTACGAGCAGTACTTC
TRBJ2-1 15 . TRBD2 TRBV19 CASNGLAGGLYEQFF TGTGCCAGCAACGGACTAGCGGGGGGGCTCTATGAGCAGTTCTTC
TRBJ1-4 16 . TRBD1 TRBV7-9 CASSPLGRDRAEKLFF TGTGCCAGCAGCCCCTTGGGGCGGGACAGGGCCGAAAAACTGTTTTTT
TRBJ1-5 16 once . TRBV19 CASSATGTKRDQPQHF TGTGCCAGTAGTGCTACCGGGACAAAGAGGGATCAGCCCCAGCATTTT
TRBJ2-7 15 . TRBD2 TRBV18 CASSPGLASIDEQYF TGTGCCAGCTCACCCGGACTAGCGTCTATTGACGAGCAGTACTTC
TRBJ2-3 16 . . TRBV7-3 CASSLAGRSRGDTQYF TGTGCCAGCAGCTTAGCGGGACGGAGCCGGGGAGATACGCAGTATTTT
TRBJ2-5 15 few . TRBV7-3 CASSPRGASGETQYF TGTGCCAGCAGCCCCCGGGGGGCTAGCGGAGAGACCCAGTACTTC
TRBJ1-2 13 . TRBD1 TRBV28 CASSLEQGDGYTF TGTGCCAGCAGTTTAGAACAGGGGGATGGCTACACCTTC
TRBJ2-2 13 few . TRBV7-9 CASSPQMTGELFF TGTGCCAGCAGCCCTCAGATGACCGGGGAGCTGTTTTTT
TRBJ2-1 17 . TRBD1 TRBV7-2 CASSLSAGTGKYNEQFF TGTGCCAGCAGCCTCTCAGCCGGGACAGGAAAATACAATGAGCAGTTCTTC
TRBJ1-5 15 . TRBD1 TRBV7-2 CASSLEGALSQPQHF TGTGCCAGCAGCTTAGAGGGGGCGCTCAGTCAGCCCCAGCATTTT
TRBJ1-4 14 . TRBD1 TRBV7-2 CASSLTGVNEKLFF TGTGCCAGCAGCTTGACAGGGGTTAATGAAAAACTGTTTTTT
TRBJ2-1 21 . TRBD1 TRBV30 CAWRGVRDSRSETVEGNEQFF TGTGCCTGGAGGGGGGTCCGGGACAGCCGCTCGGAGACAGTTGAAGGAAATGAGCAGTTCTTC
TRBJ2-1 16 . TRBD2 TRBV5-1 CASHHLAGAVYNEQFF TGCGCCAGTCATCACCTAGCGGGGGCCGTCTACAATGAGCAGTTCTTC
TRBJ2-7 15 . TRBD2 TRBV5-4 CASSSPWRGDYEQYF TGTGCCAGCAGCTCCCCATGGCGGGGGGACTACGAGCAGTACTTC
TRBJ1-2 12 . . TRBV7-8 CASSLGGGDYTF TGTGCCAGCAGCTTAGGGGGAGGCGACTACACCTTC
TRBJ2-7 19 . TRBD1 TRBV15 CATSRDVGTRTGTVYEQYF TGTGCCACCAGCAGAGATGTGGGTACTCGGACCGGGACAGTTTACGAGCAGTACTTC
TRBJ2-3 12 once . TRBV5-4 CASSKDSLTQYF TGTGCCAGCAGCAAGGACTCCCTGACGCAGTATTTT
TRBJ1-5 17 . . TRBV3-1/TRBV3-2 CASSQDSRGLPNQPQHF TGTGCCAGCAGCCAAGATTCTCGGGGGTTGCCCAATCAGCCCCAGCATTTT
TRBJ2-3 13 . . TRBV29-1 CSAGGGGPDTQYF TGCAGCGCAGGGGGAGGGGGTCCAGATACGCAGTATTTT
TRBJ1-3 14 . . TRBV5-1 CASSPGTEGNTIYF TGCGCCAGCAGCCCTGGGACTGAAGGAAACACCATATATTTT
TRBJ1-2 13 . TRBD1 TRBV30 CAWSVRQGSGYTF TGTGCCTGGAGTGTACGACAGGGATCTGGCTACACCTTC
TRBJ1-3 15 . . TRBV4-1 CASSQGPGSGNTIYF TGCGCCAGCAGCCAGGGGCCAGGGTCTGGAAACACCATATATTTT
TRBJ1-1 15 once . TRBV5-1 CASSLGPGQNTEAFF TGCGCCAGCAGCTTGGGCCCGGGACAGAACACTGAAGCTTTCTTT
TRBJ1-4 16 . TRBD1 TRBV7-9 CASSLPGTGRREKLFF TGTGCCAGCAGCTTACCGGGGACAGGCCGGAGGGAAAAACTGTTTTTT
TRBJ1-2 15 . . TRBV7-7 CASSSPELVRYGYTF TGTGCTAGCAGCTCTCCAGAACTTGTGCGGTATGGCTACACCTTC
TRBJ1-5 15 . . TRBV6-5 CASSLTWGGDQPQHF TGTGCCAGCAGCTTGACCTGGGGCGGGGATCAGCCCCAGCATTTT
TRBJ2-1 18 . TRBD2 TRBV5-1 CASSPGTSGGVSYNEQFF TGCGCCAGCAGCCCCGGGACTAGCGGGGGTGTCTCCTACAATGAGCAGTTCTTC
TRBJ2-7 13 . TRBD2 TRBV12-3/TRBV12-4 CASSFAGVGEQYF TGTGCCAGCAGTTTTGCGGGGGTCGGCGAGCAGTACTTC
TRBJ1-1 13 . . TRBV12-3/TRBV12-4 CASRVDKNTEAFF TGTGCCAGCAGAGTTGACAAGAACACTGAAGCTTTCTTT
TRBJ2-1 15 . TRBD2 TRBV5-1 CASSPLAGMDDEQFF TGCGCCAGCAGCCCTTTAGCGGGGATGGACGATGAGCAGTTCTTC
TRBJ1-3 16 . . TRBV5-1 CASSLGITSSGNTIYF TGCGCCAGCAGCTTGGGTATTACGAGCTCTGGAAACACCATATATTTT
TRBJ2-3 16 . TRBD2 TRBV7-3 CASSLQSSGGTDTQYF TGTGCCAGCAGCTTACAATCTAGCGGGGGCACAGATACGCAGTATTTT
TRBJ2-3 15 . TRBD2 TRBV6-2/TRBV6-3 CASSLGGGGQDTQYF TGTGCCAGCAGCCTGGGCGGGGGGGGTCAGGATACGCAGTATTTT
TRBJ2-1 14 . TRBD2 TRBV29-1 CSVGRGGSYNEQFF TGCAGCGTTGGGCGGGGGGGCTCCTACAATGAGCAGTTCTTC